This paragraph reports one T cell receptor beta chain. The sample holds a few counts of this clonotype. The target of this receptor is not known. The record has no base qualities; no much larger clone is one base away. Libraries came from multiplex PCR. Reads for this sample came from an Illumina HiSeq 4000. CDR3 regions were amplified by Arm-PCR with iRepertoire HTBI primers to construct TCR beta libraries. Before sequencing, the PCR products went through gel purification. In the source study's methods: Across samples, 55 to 80 TRBV and 14 TRBJ segments were identified and used for gene usage analysis of CDR3 amino acid clonotypes. COPE and FqMerger were used to merge filtered high-quality paired reads into contigs. BLAST was used to align contigs to the IMGT TRBV, TRBD and TRBJ reference genes, and CDR3 was defined following IMGT. Any clonotype with a frequency above 0.1% was classified as a highly expanded clone. Shannon entropy served as the measure of repertoire diversity, while the Gini coefficient captured V-J evenness. Public clonotypes were defined as clonotypes shared by more than one individual. TCRdb took the public reads, trimmed them with fastp at Q25, ran MiXCR for clone calling and kept in-frame beta chains. Each CDR3 protein appears once, grouped with its most common genes and DNA. TCRdb, not the authors, supplied the V and J calls. In this sample the table shows approximately 210,000 distinct CDR3 sequences, around 19% of which occur a single time. Of the sample, around 20% falls within the top ten clones.

CDR1 and CDR2 are read off the germline V gene as MNHEY and SVGAGI. Germline trimming: 2 bases from V, 3 bases from J; junction bases outside gene matches: 7. CDR3 length: 15 amino acids, cysteine to phenylalanine. Left in the record is the CDR3 DNA by itself, 45 bases read in frame from the first base. The time point label corresponds to: newly diagnosed GD, antithyroid drugs for less than 3 months. RNA was extracted from PBMCs in TRIzol for both TCR sequencing and RNA sequencing. Graves' disease was diagnosed according to American Thyroid Association guidelines. Patients were recruited from an endocrinology department in Xi'an, China. From each patient, approximately 9 milliliters of peripheral blood was collected into an EDTA anticoagulant tube. Ficoll Paque Plus density gradient separation was used to isolate PBMCs, and no further T cell sorting was done. RNA quality was checked with an Agilent 2100 Bioanalyzer and agarose gel, and concentration with a NanoDrop 2000.

The sample is drawn from a study of regulatory T cells in long-lasting Graves disease (dated by TCRdb to the early 2020s). Study-wide context: Patients with newly diagnosed Graves' disease had been on antithyroid drugs for under 3 months. This study used TCR sequencing and RNA sequencing of peripheral blood to compare persistent Graves' disease patients against newly diagnosed Graves' disease patients. The study took place in China and was registered as a clinical trial. A total of about 33 samples were covered by TCR sequencing, comprising 13 persistent and about 20 newly diagnosed Graves' disease patients.

What the work shows at the level of the full study, not this receptor alone: Sequencing and analysis were restricted to the TCR beta chain. TRBV28, TRBJ1-2 and TRBJ2-5 were preferentially used in persistent disease, while TRBV20-1 and TRBJ2-1 were favored in newly diagnosed disease. Compared with newly diagnosed patients, patients with persistent Graves' disease had lower TCR Shannon entropy and fewer highly expanded clones, which suggests clonal expansion. Peripheral blood alone was examined, since thyroid tissue, which constituted the primary lesion, could not be accessed. Patients with persistent disease shared more public clonotypes (under 3,000) than newly diagnosed patients did (more than 900). The authors acknowledged the small sample size as a limitation that may reduce accuracy.

The sequence joins TRBV6-5 to TRBJ2-7; TRBD2 matches 7 bases in the middle. This specimen consisted of peripheral blood mononuclear cells (PBMCs), obtained at new diagnosis, from a patient treated with antithyroid drugs. This clonotype originated in a female donor with Graves disease. This receptor has the CDR3 CASSYELGEGYEQYF. The sequenced DNA is TGTGCCAGCAGTTACGAGTTGGGGGAGGGCTACGAGCAGTACTTC.